This entry lists 21 T cell receptor beta chains sequenced from one sample in a study of T cell responses to AZD1222 COVID-19 vaccine. Sequencing used immunoSEQ multiplex PCR; TCRdb keeps in-frame clones, though not all of them. Among about 86,000 clones listed, 90% were seen once. The source material was peripheral blood, sampled on day 0 of AZD1222 vaccination. These receptors came from an adult in good health.

The V gene is TRBV19, the J gene TRBJ2-2; 8 bases agree with TRBD1. V shed 6 bases and J 6 bases; nucleotides not matched to a gene: 12. This CDR3 is built from 16 residues. The germline gives CDR1 LNHDA, CDR2 SQIVND (reference sequence). This CDR3 reads CASSPPDRAPAGELFF. The DNA for the CDR3 is TGTGCCAGTAGCCCTCCGGACAGGGCACCCGCCGGGGAGCTGTTTTTT. Combining the CDR3 with reference TRBV19 and TRBJ2-2 gives the whole variable domain DGGITQSPKYLFRKEGQNVTLSCEQNLNHDAMYWYRQDPGQGLRLIYYSQIVNDFQKGDIAEGYSVSREKKESFPLTVTSAQKNPTAFYLCASSPPDRAPAGELFFGEGSRLTVL.

V is TRBV6-5 and J is TRBJ1-4, with a possible D match to TRBD1 (5 bases). The germline gives CDR1 MNHEY, CDR2 SVGAGI. V was clipped by 2 bases and J by 7 bases, with 17 bases between them. CDR3 size: 16 residues. CDR3 bases: TGTGCCAGCAGTTACGGAGGGGCGCTTGGGAGTGAAAAACTGTTTTTT. Encoded protein: CASSYGGALGSEKLFF.

The rearrangement uses TRBV4-2 and TRBJ2-5; D unresolved. The germline CDR1 and CDR2 sequences are LGHNA and YNFKEQ. CDR3 length: 13 amino acids. V shed 4 bases and J shed 3 bases, with 9 bases lying between them. The CDR3 reads CASSPRREETQYF. The CDR3 DNA reads TGTGCCAGCAGCCCGCGTAGAGAAGAGACCCAGTACTTC.

V gene TRBV5-1 combines with J gene TRBJ2-7; TRBD1 matches at 7 bases. The germline CDR1 and CDR2 sequences are SGHRS and YFSETQ. J was trimmed by 7 bases and V by 4 bases; bases with no gene match: 17. There are 16 residues in the CDR3. The chain's CDR3 is CASSPGQRSLSGEQYF. The CDR3 coding sequence is TGCGCCAGCAGCCCGGGACAGCGTTCTCTGTCTGGGGAGCAGTACTTC.

The chain employs TRBV7-3 and TRBJ1-1; perhaps TRBD1 as D (6 bases). V lost 5 bases to trimming and J lost 7 bases, with 17 bases between them. The germline V gene has CDR1 SGHTA and CDR2 FQGTGA. This CDR3 region has 14 residues. CDR3 region: CASSGGGSSGEAFF. The CDR3 DNA is TGTGCCAGCAGCGGAGGGGGGAGCAGCGGTGAAGCTTTCTTT.

V and J are TRBV19 and TRBJ1-2; D uncertain. The CDR3 contains 14 residues. Trimming took off 5 bases at V and 4 bases at J, with 14 bases between the two ends. From germline, CDR1 is LNHDA and CDR2 SQIVND (reference sequence). The CDR3 reads CASSSSGGVYGYTF. The CDR3 DNA reads as TGTGCCAGTAGTTCGTCCGGAGGAGTCTATGGCTACACCTTC.

The chain links TRBV9 to TRBJ2-5, with 10 bases fitting TRBD1. The length of the CDR3 is 16 residues. The V segment lost 3 bases and the J segment 5 bases; nucleotides outside the gene matches: 10. Germline CDR1 reads SGDLS; CDR2 reads YYNGEE. The CDR3 spells CASSAMTGGGRETQYF. CDR3 DNA: TGTGCCAGCAGCGCTATGACAGGGGGCGGAAGGGAGACCCAGTACTTC. Looking up the rest from reference TRBV9 and TRBJ2-5 gives the full variable domain: DSGVTQTPKHLITATGQRVTLRCSPRSGDLSVYWYQQSLDQGLQFLIQYYNGEERAKGNILERFSAQQFPDLHSELNLSSLELGDSALYFCASSAMTGGGRETQYFGPGTRLLVL.

The chain joins TRBV5-1 to TRBJ1-1; D gene unclear. There are 14 residues in the CDR3. Trimming left V 1 base short and J 0 bases short, with 7 bases between. Per germline, CDR1 SGHRS and CDR2 YFSETQ. The CDR3: CASSLQSLNTEAFF. CDR3 DNA sequence: TGCGCCAGCAGCTTGCAATCACTGAACACTGAAGCTTTCTTT. Full variable domain (outside the CDR3, taken from reference TRBV5-1 and TRBJ1-1): KAGVTQTPRYLIKTRGQQVTLSCSPISGHRSVSWYQQTPGQGLQFLFEYFSETQRNKGNFPGRFSGRQFSNSRSEMNVSTLELGDSALYLCASSLQSLNTEAFFGQGTRLTVV.

The V gene is TRBV28, the J gene TRBJ2-2; 9 nucleotides agree with TRBD2. J was trimmed by 8 bases and V by 2 bases; bases with no gene match: 12. CDR1 MDHEN and CDR2 SYDVKM come from the germline V gene. The CDR3 loop spans 17 amino acids. The CDR3 here is CASSLGLARVQRGELFF. CDR3 sequence (DNA): TGTGCCAGCAGTTTAGGACTAGCGAGGGTGCAACGGGGGGAGCTGTTTTTT.

The rearrangement links TRBV28 to TRBJ1-3, with a weak D call TRBD1 (5 bases). The germline V gene encodes CDR1 MDHEN and CDR2 SYDVKM. The length of the CDR3 is 13 residues. The V and J ends lost 5 bases and 4 bases respectively, with 9 bases between them. CDR3 in amino acids: CASSAGQGNTIYF. DNA for the CDR3: TGTGCCAGCAGTGCAGGGCAAGGAAACACCATATATTTT.

CDR3 nucleotides: TGTGCCAGCAGTGAGACCCCCACAACAGGGAGGAATTCACCCCTCCACTTT. This gives the protein CASSETPTTGRNSPLHF. V usage is TRBV25-1 and J usage is TRBJ1-6, with D perhaps matching TRBD1 (6 bases). CDR3 length: 17 amino acids. The V end lost 3 bases, the J end lost 7 bases, and 19 bases lay between the germline ends. Germline values: CDR1 MGHDK, CDR2 SYGVNS.

The J gene is TRBJ1-1, the V gene TRBV6-1; D possibly corresponds to TRBD1 (6 bases). Trimming took off 3 bases at V and 1 base at J, with 9 bases between the two ends. The V gene's germline CDR1 is MNHNS and CDR2 SASEGT. The CDR3 loop spans 14 amino acids. DNA of the CDR3: TGTGCCAGCAGTGACGAGGGGGGGAACACTGAAGCTTTCTTT. This sequence encodes CASSDEGGNTEAFF.

V and J are TRBV5-4 and TRBJ2-5; 9 nucleotides line up with TRBD2. This CDR3 region has 15 residues. V gave up 2 bases and J gave up 4 bases; unmatched junction bases: 6. Looked up from germline, CDR1 is SGHNT and CDR2 is YYREEE (reference sequence). The CDR3 here is CASSFTGTSTETQYF. The CDR3 DNA reads TGTGCCAGCAGCTTCACCGGGACTAGCACAGAGACCCAGTACTTC.

The V gene is TRBV29-1, the J gene TRBJ2-7, with 7 bases fitting TRBD1. CDR1 is SQVTM, CDR2 ANQGSEA, per germline. This CDR3 is 12 amino acids long. The trim removed 7 bases at V and 3 bases at J, leaving 6 bases unmatched. The CDR3 reads CSARRDSYEQYF. The CDR3 coding sequence is TGCAGCGCCCGCCGGGACAGCTACGAGCAGTACTTC.

The chain joins TRBV5-6 to TRBJ1-3; 7 positions agree with TRBD1. The CDR3 loop spans 19 amino acids. The germline V gene encodes CDR1 SGHDT and CDR2 YYEEEE. Trimming at V came to 2 bases and at J to 0 bases, leaving 14 bases not matched to a gene. CDR3 nucleotides: TGTGCCAGCAGCTTTTTGTCTACCGGGACAGCGCACTCTGGAAACACCATATATTTT. Encoded protein: CASSFLSTGTAHSGNTIYF.

The chain uses TRBV19 and TRBJ1-2; TRBD1 matches 9 bases. CDR3 length: 16 residues. Germline values: CDR1 LNHDA, CDR2 SQIVND (reference sequence). V was pared by 5 bases and J by 1 base, with 8 bases of the junction left unmatched. CDR3 nucleotide sequence: TGTGCCAGTAGTGCCGAACAGGGGGCTCGTAACTATGGCTACACCTTC. This gives the protein CASSAEQGARNYGYTF.

A note on this clone: The junction departs from germline at one end; a sequencing error may be responsible. CDR3 loop: CASNEGRTTEAFF. The CDR3 region has the DNA TGTGCCAGCAATGAAGGGAGAACGACTGAAGCTTTCTTT. V is TRBV6-1 and J is TRBJ1-1; D is undetermined. The CDR3 contains 13 residues. Germline CDR1 MNHNS, CDR2 SASEGT.

This chain uses TRBV28 with TRBJ1-4, with 10 bases aligning to TRBD1. This CDR3 region has 16 residues. V was clipped by 1 base and J by 8 bases; unmatched bases: 7. Germline lookup yields CDR1 MDHEN and CDR2 SYDVKM. The CDR3 bases are TGTGCCAGCAGTTTATTAGAGGGACAGGGGAAAGAAAAACTGTTTTTT. This gives the protein CASSLLEGQGKEKLFF.

V gene TRBV6-5 combines with J gene TRBJ1-2, with D uncertain. Deletions cut 0 bases from V and 6 bases from J, with 11 bases between. From germline, CDR1 is MNHEY and CDR2 SVGAGI. The CDR3 sequence is 14 residues long. CDR3 sequence reads: CASSYSAEPDGYTF. CDR3 coding DNA: TGTGCCAGCAGTTACTCGGCTGAGCCAGATGGCTACACCTTC.

The chain links TRBV29-1 to TRBJ2-5; TRBD2 matches 8 bases. The CDR3 has 13 amino acids. V was pared by 4 bases and J by 5 bases, with 6 bases of the junction left unmatched. The germline gives CDR1 SQVTM, CDR2 ANQGSEA. Written as DNA, the CDR3 is TGCAGCGTTGTCCGGGGGGGGGCCGAGACCCAGTACTTC. It codes for CSVVRGGAETQYF.

The CDR3 reads CASSETGGSQPQHF. The CDR3 bases are TGTGCCAGTAGCGAGACAGGGGGTAGTCAGCCCCAGCATTTT. The chain is built from TRBV19 and TRBJ1-5, with 9 bases identical to TRBD1. The germline gives CDR1 LNHDA, CDR2 SQIVND (reference sequence). Losses at the gene ends were 6 bases for V and 6 bases for J; bases not matched to a gene: 6. The CDR3 sequence is 14 residues long.